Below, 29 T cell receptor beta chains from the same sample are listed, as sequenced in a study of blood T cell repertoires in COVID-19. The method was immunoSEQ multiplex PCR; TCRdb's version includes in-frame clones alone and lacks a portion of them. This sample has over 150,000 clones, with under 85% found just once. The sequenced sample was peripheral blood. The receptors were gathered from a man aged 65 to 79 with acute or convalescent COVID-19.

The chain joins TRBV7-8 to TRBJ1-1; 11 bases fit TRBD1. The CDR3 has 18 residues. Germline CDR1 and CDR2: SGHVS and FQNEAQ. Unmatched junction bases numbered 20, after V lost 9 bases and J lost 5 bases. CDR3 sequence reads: CASGTGTGGFIVRTEAFF. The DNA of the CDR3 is TGTGCCAGTGGAACTGGGACAGGGGGTTTCATTGTGCGGACTGAAGCTTTCTTT.

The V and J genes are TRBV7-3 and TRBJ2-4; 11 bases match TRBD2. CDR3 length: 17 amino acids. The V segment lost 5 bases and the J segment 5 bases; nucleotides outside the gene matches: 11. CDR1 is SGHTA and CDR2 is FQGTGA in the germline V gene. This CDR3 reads CASSRGGLAGSENIQYF. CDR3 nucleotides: TGTGCCAGCAGCCGCGGTGGACTAGCGGGTTCCGAAAACATTCAGTACTTC.

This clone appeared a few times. CDR3 coding DNA: TGTGCCAGCTCGCCCCCGAATCGGAGTTCACCCCTCCACTTT. It yields the protein CASSPPNRSSPLHF. V gene TRBV18 combines with J gene TRBJ1-6; D call uncertain. The CDR3 totals 14 residues. The ends were cut back, 6 bases at V and 9 bases at J, with 15 bases in the middle. CDR1 is KGHSH and CDR2 is LQKENI in the germline V gene.

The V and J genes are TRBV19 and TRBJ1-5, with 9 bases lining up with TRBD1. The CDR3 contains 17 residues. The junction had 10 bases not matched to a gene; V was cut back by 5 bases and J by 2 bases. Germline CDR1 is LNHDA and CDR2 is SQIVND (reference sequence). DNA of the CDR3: TGTGCCAGTAGTTTAACGGACAGGGGTATTGGCAATCAGCCCCAGCATTTT. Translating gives CASSLTDRGIGNQPQHF.

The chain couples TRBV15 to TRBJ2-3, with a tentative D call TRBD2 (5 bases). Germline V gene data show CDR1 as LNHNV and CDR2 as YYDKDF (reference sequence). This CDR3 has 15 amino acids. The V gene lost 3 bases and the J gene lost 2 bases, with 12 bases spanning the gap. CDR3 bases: TGTGCCACCAGCAGGGCTAGCCAATACACAGATACGCAGTATTTT. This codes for CATSRASQYTDTQYF.

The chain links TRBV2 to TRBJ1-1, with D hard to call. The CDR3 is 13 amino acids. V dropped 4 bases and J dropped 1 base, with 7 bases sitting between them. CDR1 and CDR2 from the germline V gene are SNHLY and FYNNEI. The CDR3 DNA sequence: TGTGCCAGCAGTGCCCGGGGGAACACTGAAGCTTTCTTT. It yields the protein CASSARGNTEAFF. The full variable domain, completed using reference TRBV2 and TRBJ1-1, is EPEVTQTPSHQVTQMGQEVILRCVPISNHLYFYWYRQILGQKVEFLVSFYNNEISEKSEIFDDQFSVERPDGSNFTLKIRSTKLEDSAMYFCASSARGNTEAFFGQGTRLTVV.

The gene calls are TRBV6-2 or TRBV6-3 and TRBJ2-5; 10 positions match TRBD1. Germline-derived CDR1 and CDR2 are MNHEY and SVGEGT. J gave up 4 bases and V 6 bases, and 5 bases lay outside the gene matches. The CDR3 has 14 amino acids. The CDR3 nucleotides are TGTGCCAGCAGCGAGGGACAGGGGAGAGAGACCCAGTACTTC. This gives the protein CASSEGQGRETQYF.

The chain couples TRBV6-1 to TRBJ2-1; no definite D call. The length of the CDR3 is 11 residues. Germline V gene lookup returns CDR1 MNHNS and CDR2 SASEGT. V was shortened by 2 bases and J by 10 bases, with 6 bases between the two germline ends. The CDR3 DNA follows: TGTGCCAGCAGTGAAACAATCGAGCAGTTCTTC. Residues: CASSETIEQFF.

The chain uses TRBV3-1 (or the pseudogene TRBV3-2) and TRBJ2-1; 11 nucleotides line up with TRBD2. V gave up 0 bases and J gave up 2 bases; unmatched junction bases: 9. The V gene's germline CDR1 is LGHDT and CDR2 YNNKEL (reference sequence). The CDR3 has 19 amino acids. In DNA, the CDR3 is TGTGCCAGCAGCCAAGACAGGCTAGCGGGGGGACCGCCCTACAATGAGCAGTTCTTC. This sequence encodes CASSQDRLAGGPPYNEQFF.

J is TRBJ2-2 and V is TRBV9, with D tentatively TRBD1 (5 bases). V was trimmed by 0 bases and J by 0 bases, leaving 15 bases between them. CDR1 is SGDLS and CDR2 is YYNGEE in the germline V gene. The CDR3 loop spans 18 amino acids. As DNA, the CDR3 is TGTGCCAGCAGCGTAGTAGGGGCCGACTCCGCGAACACCGGGGAGCTGTTTTTT. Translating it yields CASSVVGADSANTGELFF. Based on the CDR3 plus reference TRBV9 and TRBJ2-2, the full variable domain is DSGVTQTPKHLITATGQRVTLRCSPRSGDLSVYWYQQSLDQGLQFLIQYYNGEERAKGNILERFSAQQFPDLHSELNLSSLELGDSALYFCASSVVGADSANTGELFFGEGSRLTVL.

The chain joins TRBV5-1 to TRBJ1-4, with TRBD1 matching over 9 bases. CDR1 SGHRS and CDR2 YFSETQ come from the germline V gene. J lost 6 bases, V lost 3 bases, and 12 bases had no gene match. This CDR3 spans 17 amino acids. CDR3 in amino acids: CASSWTVLTGGDEKLFF. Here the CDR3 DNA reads TGCGCCAGCAGCTGGACCGTTCTGACAGGGGGAGATGAAAAACTGTTTTTT.

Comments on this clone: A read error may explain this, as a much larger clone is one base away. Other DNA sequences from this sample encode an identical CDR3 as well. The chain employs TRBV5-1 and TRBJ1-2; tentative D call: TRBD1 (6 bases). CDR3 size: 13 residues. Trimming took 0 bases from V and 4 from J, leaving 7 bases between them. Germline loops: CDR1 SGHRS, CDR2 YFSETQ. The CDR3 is CASSLGGGYGYTF. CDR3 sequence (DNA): TGCGCCAGCAGCTTGGGAGGGGGCTATGGCTACACCTTC. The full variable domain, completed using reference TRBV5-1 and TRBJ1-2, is KAGVTQTPRYLIKTRGQQVTLSCSPISGHRSVSWYQQTPGQGLQFLFEYFSETQRNKGNFPGRFSGRQFSNSRSEMNVSTLELGDSALYLCASSLGGGYGYTFGSGTRLTVV.

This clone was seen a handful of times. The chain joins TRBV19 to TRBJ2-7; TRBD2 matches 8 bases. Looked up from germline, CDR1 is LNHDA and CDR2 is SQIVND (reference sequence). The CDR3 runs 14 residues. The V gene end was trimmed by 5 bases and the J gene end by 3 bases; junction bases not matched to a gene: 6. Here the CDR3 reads CASSPGGAHYEQYF. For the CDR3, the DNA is TGTGCCAGTAGTCCGGGGGGGGCCCACTACGAGCAGTACTTC.

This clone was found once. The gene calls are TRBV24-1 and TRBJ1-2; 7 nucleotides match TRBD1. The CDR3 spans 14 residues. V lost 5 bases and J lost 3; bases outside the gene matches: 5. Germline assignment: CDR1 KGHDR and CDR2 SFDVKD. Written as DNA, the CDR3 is TGTGCCACCAGTGGCGACAGGGCCCACTATGGCTACACCTTC. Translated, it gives CATSGDRAHYGYTF.

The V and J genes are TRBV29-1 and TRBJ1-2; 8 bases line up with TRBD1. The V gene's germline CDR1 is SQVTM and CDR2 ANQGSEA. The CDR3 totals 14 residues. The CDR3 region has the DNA TGCAGTTCCGGGACAGGAGTCGGGAACTATGGCTACACCTTC. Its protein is CSSGTGVGNYGYTF.

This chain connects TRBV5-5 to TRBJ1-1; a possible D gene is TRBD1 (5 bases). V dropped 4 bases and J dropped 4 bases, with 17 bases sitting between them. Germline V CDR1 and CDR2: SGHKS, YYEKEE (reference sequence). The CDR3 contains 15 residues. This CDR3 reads CASSRFVMDTTEAFF. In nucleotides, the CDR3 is TGTGCCAGCAGCCGGTTCGTGATGGACACCACTGAAGCTTTCTTT.

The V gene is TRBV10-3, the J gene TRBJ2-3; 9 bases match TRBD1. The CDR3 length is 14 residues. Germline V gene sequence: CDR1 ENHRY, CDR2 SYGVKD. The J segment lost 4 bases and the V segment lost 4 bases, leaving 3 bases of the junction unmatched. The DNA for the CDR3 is TGTGCCATCAGTGGACAGGGGGGGTCAGATACGCAGTATTTT. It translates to CAISGQGGSDTQYF.

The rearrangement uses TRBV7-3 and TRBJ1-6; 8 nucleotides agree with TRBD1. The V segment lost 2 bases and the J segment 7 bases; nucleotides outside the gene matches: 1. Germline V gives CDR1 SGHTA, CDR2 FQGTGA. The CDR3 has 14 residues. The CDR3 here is CASSLYRGNSPLHF. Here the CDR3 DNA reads TGTGCCAGCAGCTTATACAGGGGGAATTCACCCCTCCACTTT.

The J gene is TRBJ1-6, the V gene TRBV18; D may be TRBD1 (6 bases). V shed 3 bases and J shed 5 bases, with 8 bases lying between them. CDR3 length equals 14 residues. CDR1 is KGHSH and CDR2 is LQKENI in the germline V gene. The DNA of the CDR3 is TGTGCCAGCTCACCGGGACAAGATAATTCACCCCTCCACTTT. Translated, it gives CASSPGQDNSPLHF. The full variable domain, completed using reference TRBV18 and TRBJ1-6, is NAGVMQNPRHLVRRRGQEARLRCSPMKGHSHVYWYRQLPEEGLKFMVYLQKENIIDESGMPKERFSAEFPKEGPSILRIQQVVRGDSAAYFCASSPGQDNSPLHFGNGTRLTVT.

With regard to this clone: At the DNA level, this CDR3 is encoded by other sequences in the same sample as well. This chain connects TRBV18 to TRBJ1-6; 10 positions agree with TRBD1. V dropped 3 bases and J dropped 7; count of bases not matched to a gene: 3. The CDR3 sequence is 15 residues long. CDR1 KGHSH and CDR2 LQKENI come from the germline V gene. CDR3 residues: CASSPPGQGNSPLHF. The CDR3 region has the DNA TGTGCCAGCTCACCCCCGGGACAGGGGAATTCACCCCTCCACTTT. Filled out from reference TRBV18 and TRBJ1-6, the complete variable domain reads NAGVMQNPRHLVRRRGQEARLRCSPMKGHSHVYWYRQLPEEGLKFMVYLQKENIIDESGMPKERFSAEFPKEGPSILRIQQVVRGDSAAYFCASSPPGQGNSPLHFGNGTRLTVT.

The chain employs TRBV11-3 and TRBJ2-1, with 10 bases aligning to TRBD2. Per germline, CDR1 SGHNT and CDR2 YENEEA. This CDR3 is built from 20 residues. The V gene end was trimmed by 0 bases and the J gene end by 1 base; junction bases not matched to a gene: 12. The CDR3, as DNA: TGTGCCAGCAGCTTAGATCCTAGCGGGGGCTCTCCACCGTCCTACAATGAGCAGTTCTTC. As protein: CASSLDPSGGSPPSYNEQFF.

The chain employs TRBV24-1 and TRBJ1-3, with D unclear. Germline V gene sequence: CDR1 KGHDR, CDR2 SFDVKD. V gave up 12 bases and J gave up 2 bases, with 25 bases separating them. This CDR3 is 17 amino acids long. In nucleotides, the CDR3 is TGTGCCGCAAAGAAACCCCCCAAAACAGAGACTGGAAACACCATATATTTT. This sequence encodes CAAKKPPKTETGNTIYF.

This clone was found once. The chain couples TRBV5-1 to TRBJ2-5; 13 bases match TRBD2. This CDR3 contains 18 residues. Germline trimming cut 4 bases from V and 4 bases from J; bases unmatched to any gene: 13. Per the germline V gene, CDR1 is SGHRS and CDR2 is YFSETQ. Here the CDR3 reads CASSRKRGTSGIGETQYF. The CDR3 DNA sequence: TGCGCCAGCAGCCGGAAGCGGGGGACTAGCGGGATTGGAGAGACCCAGTACTTC.

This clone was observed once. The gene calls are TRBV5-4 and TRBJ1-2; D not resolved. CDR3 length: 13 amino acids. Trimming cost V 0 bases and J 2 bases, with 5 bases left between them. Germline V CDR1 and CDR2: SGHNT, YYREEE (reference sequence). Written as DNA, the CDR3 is TGTGCCAGCAGCTTGGAAGAGAACTATGGCTACACCTTC. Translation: CASSLEENYGYTF.

The CDR3 DNA reads TGTGCCAGCTCACTCAAACAAGAGACCCAGTACTTC. The encoded protein is CASSLKQETQYF. The V gene is TRBV18, the J gene TRBJ2-5; D is ambiguous. The CDR3 contains 12 residues. Trimming pared 4 bases from V and 2 bases from J, leaving 5 bases between. Germline lookup yields CDR1 KGHSH and CDR2 LQKENI.

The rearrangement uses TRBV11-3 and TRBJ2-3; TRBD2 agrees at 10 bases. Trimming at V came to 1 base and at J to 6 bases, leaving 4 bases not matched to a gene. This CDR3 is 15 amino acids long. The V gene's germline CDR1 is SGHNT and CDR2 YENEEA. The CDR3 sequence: CASSLALAGADTQYF. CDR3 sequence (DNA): TGTGCCAGCAGCTTAGCCCTAGCGGGAGCCGATACGCAGTATTTT.

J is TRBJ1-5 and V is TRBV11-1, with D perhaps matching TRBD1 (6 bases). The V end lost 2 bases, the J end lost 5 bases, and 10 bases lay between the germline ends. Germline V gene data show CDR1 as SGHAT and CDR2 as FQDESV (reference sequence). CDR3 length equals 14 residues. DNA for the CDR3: TGTGCCAGCAGCTTATCCAGGGGCCATCAGCCCCAGCATTTT. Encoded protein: CASSLSRGHQPQHF.

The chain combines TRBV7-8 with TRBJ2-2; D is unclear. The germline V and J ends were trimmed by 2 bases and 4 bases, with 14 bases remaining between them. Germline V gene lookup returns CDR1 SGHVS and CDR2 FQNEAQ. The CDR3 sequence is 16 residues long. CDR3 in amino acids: CASSLIVGSGTGELFF. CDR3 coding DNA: TGTGCCAGCAGCTTAATCGTGGGTTCGGGCACCGGGGAGCTGTTTTTT.

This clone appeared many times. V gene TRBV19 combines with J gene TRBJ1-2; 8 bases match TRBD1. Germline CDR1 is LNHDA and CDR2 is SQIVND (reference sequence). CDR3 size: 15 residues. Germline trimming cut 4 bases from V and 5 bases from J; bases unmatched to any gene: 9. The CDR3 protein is CASSNQGTGEYGYTF. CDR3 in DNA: TGTGCCAGTAGTAACCAGGGGACAGGAGAGTATGGCTACACCTTC.